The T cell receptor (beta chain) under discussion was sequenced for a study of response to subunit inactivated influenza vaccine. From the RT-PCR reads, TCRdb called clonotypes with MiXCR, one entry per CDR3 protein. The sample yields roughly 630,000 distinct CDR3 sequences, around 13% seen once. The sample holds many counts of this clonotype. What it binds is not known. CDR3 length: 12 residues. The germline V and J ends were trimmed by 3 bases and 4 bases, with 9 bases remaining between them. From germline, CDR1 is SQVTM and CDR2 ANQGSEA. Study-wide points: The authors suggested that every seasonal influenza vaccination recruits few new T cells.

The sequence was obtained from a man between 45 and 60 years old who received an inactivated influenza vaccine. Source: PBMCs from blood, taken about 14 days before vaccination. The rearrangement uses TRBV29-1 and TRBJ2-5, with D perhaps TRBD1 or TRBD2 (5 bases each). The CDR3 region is CSVDTGTETQYF. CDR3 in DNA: TGCAGCGTTGATACGGGGACAGAGACCCAGTACTTC.